These 16 T cell receptor beta chains were all obtained from the same sample, sequenced in a study of beta chain features in type 1 diabetes. Study-level results: Researchers report that Type 1 diabetes patients had moderately but significantly shorter TCRB CDR3s across all four CD4+ subsets.

These receptors' targets are unknown. Reverse transcription of all isolated RNA meant that expressed TCRB transcripts were sequenced. Produced via immunoSEQ multiplex PCR; TCRdb's table is partial and in-frame only. The sample records around 250,000 clones, approximately 25% being singletons. Sequencing used naive CD4+ T cells from blood. Receptors originate from a woman between 25 and 40 years old with type 1 diabetes.

This clone was observed a handful of times. The rearrangement links TRBV7-2 to TRBJ2-7; 8 nucleotides align to TRBD2. CDR1 SGHTA and CDR2 FQGNSA come from the germline V gene. V shed 2 bases and J 0 bases; nucleotides not matched to a gene: 0. The CDR3 extends over 14 amino acids. DNA for the CDR3: TGTGCCAGCAGCTTACTAGCGGGCTCCTACGAGCAGTACTTC. Its protein is CASSLLAGSYEQYF.

The chain couples TRBV5-4 to TRBJ2-2, with 10 bases that match TRBD2. In germline, CDR1 is SGHNT, CDR2 YYREEE (reference sequence). CDR3 size: 17 residues. After removal of 4 bases from V and 1 base from J, the junction contained 7 bases not matched to a gene. CDR3 residues: CASSPGLAEGNTGELFF. The CDR3 DNA reads TGTGCCAGCAGCCCCGGACTAGCGGAGGGGAACACCGGGGAGCTGTTTTTT.

In this sample, this clone turned up a few times. V usage is TRBV18 and J usage is TRBJ2-7; 14 bases align to TRBD2. Germline assignment: CDR1 KGHSH and CDR2 LQKENI. The CDR3 contains 16 residues. V was pared by 0 bases and J by 3 bases, with 1 base of the junction left unmatched. CDR3 nucleotide sequence: TGTGCCAGCTCACCACCCGGGACTAGCGGGAGCTACGAGCAGTACTTC. Its protein product is CASSPPGTSGSYEQYF.

This clone occurred once. The chain is built from TRBV9 and TRBJ2-1, with D perhaps matching TRBD2 (6 bases). Trimming took 0 bases from V and 8 from J, leaving 9 bases between them. The CDR3 has 13 amino acids. Germline V gene sequence: CDR1 SGDLS, CDR2 YYNGEE. The CDR3 nucleotides read TGTGCCAGCAGCGTAGGACCGGGAGATGAGCAGTTCTTC. It specifies CASSVGPGDEQFF.

With respect to this clone: At one of its ends the junction is not consistent with the germline gene, which may arise from a read error. Here the CDR3 reads CASGTSGRIPHF. CDR3 nucleotides: TGTGCCAGTGGCACTAGCGGGAGAATCCCGCACTTC. This chain joins TRBV19 and TRBJ2-7, with 11 bases identical to TRBD2. The CDR3 is 12 residues long. In germline, CDR1 is LNHDA, CDR2 SQIVND (reference sequence).

This chain joins TRBV10-3 and TRBJ2-7, with D hard to call. CDR1 is ENHRY and CDR2 is SYGVKD in the germline V gene. V lost 6 bases and J lost 4, with 7 bases in between. The CDR3 runs 11 residues. CDR3 region: CAISTNYEQYF. CDR3 nucleotides: TGTGCCATCAGCACTAATTACGAGCAGTACTTC.

As DNA, the CDR3 is TGTGCCAGCAGCCAAGGAGGCGGCTCTGCAACTAATGAAAAACTGTTTTTT. It codes for CASSQGGGSATNEKLFF. The chain employs TRBV4-2 and TRBJ1-4; D remains ambiguous. The CDR3 covers 17 residues. The V and J ends lost 1 base and 0 bases respectively, with 12 bases between them. Germline values: CDR1 LGHNA, CDR2 YNFKEQ.

This clone was counted a few times. V and J are TRBV2 and TRBJ2-2; D unclear. V lost 6 bases, J lost 0 bases, and 11 bases lay in between. Germline V gene sequence: CDR1 SNHLY, CDR2 FYNNEI. The CDR3 totals 15 residues. Written as DNA, the CDR3 is TGTGCCAGCAGGAGGTCCGCCGCGAACACCGGGGAGCTGTTTTTT. This gives the protein CASRRSAANTGELFF.

This chain uses TRBV5-1 with TRBJ2-2; no reliable D call. CDR1 SGHRS and CDR2 YFSETQ come from the germline V gene. There are 14 residues in the CDR3. Between the trimmed V and J ends, which lost 4 bases and 0 bases, there was a span of 7 bases. CDR3 region: CASSPPTNTGELFF. The CDR3 nucleotides are TGCGCCAGCAGCCCCCCAACGAACACCGGGGAGCTGTTTTTT.

This clone was detected a few times. The CDR3 is CASSSGLAGVFYEQYF. The CDR3 region has the DNA TGTGCCAGCAGCTCGGGACTAGCGGGAGTCTTCTACGAGCAGTACTTC. The V gene is TRBV7-9, the J gene TRBJ2-7; TRBD2 matches 14 bases. With 4 bases clipped from V and 3 bases from J, the junction kept 5 bases outside the gene matches. The CDR3 totals 16 residues. Germline CDR1 SEHNR, CDR2 FQNEAQ (reference sequence).

The chain employs TRBV18 and TRBJ2-7; 12 nucleotides line up with TRBD2. Germline V lookup: CDR1 KGHSH, CDR2 LQKENI. The CDR3 covers 17 residues. The V segment lost 6 bases and the J segment 0 bases; nucleotides outside the gene matches: 9. The CDR3 DNA reads as TGTGCCAGCTCGCGACTAGCGGGAGTGGCGTTCTCCTACGAGCAGTACTTC. This sequence encodes CASSRLAGVAFSYEQYF.

This clone was recorded a few times. V and J are TRBV29-1 and TRBJ2-1; D may be TRBD1 (5 bases). CDR3 length equals 12 residues. The germline CDR1 and CDR2 sequences are SQVTM and ANQGSEA. The V end was cut by 5 bases, the J end by 8 bases, with 13 bases between. CDR3 nucleotide sequence: TGCAGCGTTCGACCGGCGACAGATGAGCAGTTCTTC. This codes for CSVRPATDEQFF.

The genes are TRBV29-1 and TRBJ2-7; the D gene is possibly TRBD1 (5 bases). Trimming cost V 7 bases and J 3 bases, with 16 bases left between them. This CDR3 has 13 residues. Germline CDR1 SQVTM, CDR2 ANQGSEA. Written as DNA, the CDR3 is TGCAGCGCCCTGTCGGACACAAGCTACGAGCAGTACTTC. Its translation: CSALSDTSYEQYF.

The gene calls are TRBV5-1 and TRBJ2-1; 8 bases are a match to TRBD2. CDR1 and CDR2 (germline): SGHRS, YFSETQ. The CDR3 sequence is 14 residues long. V was pared by 5 bases and J by 8 bases, with 9 bases of the junction left unmatched. CDR3 in amino acids: CASSRSGRVDEQFF. The CDR3 DNA reads as TGCGCCAGCAGTCGAAGCGGGAGAGTCGATGAGCAGTTCTTC.

This clone was observed a few times. The chain employs TRBV7-3 and TRBJ2-1; 8 bases match TRBD1. This CDR3 comprises 12 residues. CDR1 is SGHTA and CDR2 is FQGTGA in the germline V gene. The J segment lost 10 bases and the V segment lost 5 bases, leaving 4 bases of the junction unmatched. CDR3 region: CASSRTGREQFF. CDR3 coding DNA: TGTGCCAGCAGCCGGACAGGGAGAGAGCAGTTCTTC.

This clone was picked up a small number of times. The chain is built from TRBV29-1 and TRBJ1-1; 7 bases align to TRBD1. CDR1 and CDR2 from the germline V gene are SQVTM and ANQGSEA. This CDR3 contains 14 residues. V lost 7 bases and J lost 0; bases outside the gene matches: 8. CDR3 sequence: CSARGDSMNTEAFF. CDR3 sequence (DNA): TGCAGCGCGCGAGGGGACAGCATGAACACTGAAGCTTTCTTT. Full variable domain (outside the CDR3, taken from reference TRBV29-1 and TRBJ1-1): SAVISQKPSRDICQRGTSLTIQCQVDSQVTMMFWYRQQPGQSLTLIATANQGSEATYESGFVIDKFPISRPNLTFSTLTVSNMSPEDSSIYLCSARGDSMNTEAFFGQGTRLTVV.